A single sample is the source of the 23 T cell receptor beta chains below, sequenced in a study of Graves' ophthalmopathy and Graves' hyperthyroidism. Beta-chain TCR CDR3 regions were amplified from RNA transcripts. Second-round multiplex PCR came after a first-round RT-PCR that employed HTBI primers. MiXCR, run by TCRdb on the multiplex PCR reads, gives a single entry per CDR3 protein. The sample contains about 640,000 distinct CDR3 sequences, approximately 39% of which appear only once. Sequencing input: peripheral blood. The receptors were gathered from an adult man with Graves' ophthalmopathy.

This chain's CDR3 is CASSVNSQETQYF. DNA of the CDR3: TGTGCCAGCAGTGTGAACAGTCAAGAGACCCAGTACTTC. The V gene is TRBV2, the J gene TRBJ2-5; D is unresolved. Deletions cut 4 bases from V and 2 bases from J, with 8 bases between. Germline V lookup: CDR1 SNHLY, CDR2 FYNNEI. The CDR3 loop spans 13 amino acids.

Only one count was recorded for this clonotype. The CDR3 DNA reads TGTGCCAGTACGAATACAGGGACCGAGCAGTACTTC. This codes for CASTNTGTEQYF. This sequence joins TRBV2 and TRBJ2-7, with a weak D call TRBD1 (6 bases). CDR1 is SNHLY, CDR2 FYNNEI, per germline. This CDR3 contains 12 residues. V lost 9 bases, J lost 6 bases, and 15 bases lay in between.

This clonotype was detected a few times. The V and J genes are TRBV30 and TRBJ2-7; weak D call: TRBD1 (5 bases). The CDR3 totals 13 residues. Germline V CDR1 and CDR2: GTSNPN, SVGIG (reference sequence). Trimming shortened V by 1 base and J by 2 bases, and 9 bases separated the two germline ends. The CDR3 sequence is CAWSEGETYEQYF. The CDR3 DNA reads as TGTGCCTGGAGTGAAGGGGAAACCTACGAGCAGTACTTC.

V usage is TRBV14 and J usage is TRBJ2-5; 8 bases are a match to TRBD1. Germline CDR1 reads SGHDN; CDR2 reads FVKESK. The CDR3 totals 14 residues. The V segment lost 6 bases and the J segment 5 bases; nucleotides outside the gene matches: 8. The CDR3, as DNA: TGTGCCAGCAGTGGTGGACAGGGCGCGGAGACCCAGTACTTC. It yields the protein CASSGGQGAETQYF. Variable domain in full (rest from reference TRBV14 and TRBJ2-5): EAGVTQFPSHSVIEKGQTVTLRCDPISGHDNLYWYRRVMGKEIKFLLHFVKESKQDESGMPNNRFLAERTGGTYSTLKVQPAELEDSGVYFCASSGGQGAETQYFGPGTRLLVL.

This clonotype has only one observation. A read error may be the cause here, since a much bigger clone is one base away. The chain has TRBV12-3 or TRBV12-4 and TRBJ1-3; 7 bases are shared with TRBD1. The CDR3 has 16 amino acids. J lost 4 bases, V lost 8 bases, and 14 bases had no gene match. The CDR3 loop reads CASGTAGGYSGNTIYF. Written as DNA, the CDR3 is TGTGCCAGCGGGACAGCGGGGGGGTACTCCGGAAACACCATATATTTT.

In its sample, this clonotype was seen a few times. The rearrangement joins TRBV5-1 to TRBJ2-7, with 8 bases matching TRBD1. CDR3 length: 16 amino acids. Unmatched junction bases numbered 9, after V lost 4 bases and J lost 0 bases. Germline V lookup: CDR1 SGHRS, CDR2 YFSETQ. In nucleotides, the CDR3 is TGCGCCAGCAGCATAGCCCCGGGACAGGCCTCCTACGAGCAGTACTTC. Protein product: CASSIAPGQASYEQYF.

This clonotype has at least ten counts. The chain carries TRBV7-2 and TRBJ2-5; no clear D. Trimming pared 5 bases from V and 5 bases from J, leaving 12 bases between. The CDR3 extends over 13 amino acids. Germline CDR1 SGHTA, CDR2 FQGNSA. CDR3 sequence: CASSRNDGETQYF. The CDR3 bases are TGTGCCAGCAGCCGGAACGACGGGGAGACCCAGTACTTC.

This chain links TRBV25-1 with TRBJ2-5; 8 bases are shared with TRBD1. This CDR3 is 15 amino acids long. With V trimmed by 8 bases and J by 4 bases, 12 bases remained unmatched. The germline V gene has CDR1 MGHDK and CDR2 SYGVNS. CDR3 loop: CASPGFQGARETQYF. CDR3 DNA sequence: TGTGCCAGCCCAGGATTCCAGGGGGCGCGAGAGACCCAGTACTTC.

This clonotype was found a few times. J is TRBJ2-2 and V is TRBV5-4; 13 positions match TRBD2. Per the germline V gene, CDR1 is SGHNT and CDR2 is YYREEE (reference sequence). This CDR3 comprises 17 residues. With V trimmed by 4 bases and J by 4 bases, 7 bases remained unmatched. CDR3 nucleotide sequence: TGTGCCAGCAGCCTCGGACTAGCGGGGGACCTCACCGGGGAGCTGTTTTTT. It encodes CASSLGLAGDLTGELFF.

This chain connects TRBV11-2 to TRBJ1-2; a possible D gene is TRBD1 (5 bases). With 4 bases removed from V and 4 bases from J, the gap between germline ends came to 13 bases. This CDR3 region has 14 residues. The germline gives CDR1 SGHAT, CDR2 FQNNGV. CDR3 sequence: CASSSLRVPYGYTF. CDR3 in DNA: TGTGCCAGCAGCTCGCTCAGGGTCCCCTATGGCTACACCTTC. The full variable domain, rest sourced from reference TRBV11-2 and TRBJ1-2, is EAGVAQSPRYKIIEKRQSVAFWCNPISGHATLYWYQQILGQGPKLLIQFQNNGVVDDSQLPKDRFSAERLKGVDSTLKIQPAKLEDSAVYLCASSSLRVPYGYTFGSGTRLTVV.

This chain connects TRBV19 to TRBJ1-6; TRBD1 is a possible D gene (5 bases). The CDR3 is 14 residues long. Germline CDR1 is LNHDA and CDR2 is SQIVND (reference sequence). V lost 3 bases and J lost 7, with 10 bases in between. Here the CDR3 DNA reads TGTGCCAGTAGTATCCTGGGGCGAAATTCACCCCTCCACTTT. Residues: CASSILGRNSPLHF.

The CDR3 loop is CASSYFWTVETQYF. Here the CDR3 DNA reads TGTGCCAGCAGTTACTTTTGGACGGTAGAGACCCAGTACTTC. V usage is TRBV6-5 and J usage is TRBJ2-5; no definite D call. CDR3 length: 14 residues. Trimming stripped 1 base from V and 4 bases from J, with 10 bases between. Germline CDR1 and CDR2: MNHEY and SVGAGI.

This clonotype occurred once. One base away lies a much larger clone, so this may be a sequencing read error. The rearrangement links TRBV20-1 to TRBJ1-1, with D possibly TRBD1 on 6 matching bases. This CDR3 is built from 13 residues. The germline V gene encodes CDR1 DFQATT and CDR2 SNEGSKA (reference sequence). V was shortened by 6 bases and J by 5 bases, with 16 bases between the two germline ends. CDR3 sequence (DNA): TGCAGTGCCGGGGGGCCTTCGGTTACTGAAGCTTTCTTT. The encoded protein is CSAGGPSVTEAFF.

Notes on this clonotype: A much bigger clone sits one base away, suggesting this may be a read error. The chain recombines TRBV2 with TRBJ2-5; D possibly corresponds to TRBD1 (5 bases). Germline CDR1 SNHLY, CDR2 FYNNEI. CDR3 length equals 12 residues. CDR3 protein: CASKGSGETQHF. The CDR3 DNA reads as TGTGCCAGCAAGGGGTCCGGAGAGACCCAGCACTTC.

This clonotype has ten or more counts. The chain combines TRBV7-9 with TRBJ1-2; 9 nucleotides line up with TRBD1. V lost 9 bases, J lost 5 bases, and 7 bases stayed unmatched. Looked up from germline, CDR1 is SEHNR and CDR2 is FQNEAQ (reference sequence). The CDR3 has 13 residues. The CDR3 DNA sequence: TGTGCCAGTTTATCGGGACAGGGATATGGCTACACCTTC. Translation: CASLSGQGYGYTF.

To note about this clonotype: This likely comes from a read error, as the CDR3 has no conserved phenylalanine or tryptophan at its end. It is unclear where the CDR3 begins or ends on the DNA, so no DNA is shown, and the CDR3 is as TCRdb lists it. The chain carries TRBV10-3 and TRBJ1-1. The CDR3 adds up to 9 amino acids, both ends counted. Germline lookup yields CDR1 ENHRY and CDR2 SYGVKD. CDR3 sequence reads: CAISESGPR.

The chain carries TRBV25-1 and TRBJ1-3; D unresolved. Germline loops: CDR1 MGHDK, CDR2 SYGVNS. The CDR3 loop spans 13 amino acids. The CDR3 DNA follows: TGTGCTAGAGATGCGGGGAAGGGAAACACCATATATTTT. It yields the protein CARDAGKGNTIYF.

This clonotype showed up many times. The genes are TRBV3-1 and TRBJ2-5, with 7 bases matching TRBD1. This CDR3 has 14 residues. The germline CDR1 and CDR2 sequences are LGHDT and YNNKEL (reference sequence). Losses at the gene ends were 3 bases for V and 3 bases for J; bases not matched to a gene: 4. The CDR3 sequence: CASSQPTGKETQYF. The CDR3 DNA reads as TGTGCCAGCAGCCAGCCGACAGGGAAAGAGACCCAGTACTTC.

Ten or more counts support this clonotype. The CDR3 DNA follows: TGTGCCATCAGTGAGACTGGGGGGCCAGAGACCCAGTACTTC. Translated, it gives CAISETGGPETQYF. The chain uses TRBV10-3 and TRBJ2-5; D possibly matches TRBD1 or TRBD2 (6 bases each). CDR1 and CDR2 from the germline V gene are ENHRY and SYGVKD. The CDR3 runs 14 residues. Trimming took 2 bases from V and 4 from J, leaving 11 bases between them.

The chain joins TRBV7-9 to TRBJ1-5, with D uncertain. V was cut by 8 bases and J by 2 bases, with 13 bases left in between. From germline, CDR1 is SEHNR and CDR2 FQNEAQ (reference sequence). The CDR3 is 14 residues long. CDR3 nucleotides: TGTGCCAGCTCACCAAACCAGGGCAATCAGCCCCAGCATTTT. Residues: CASSPNQGNQPQHF.

This clonotype was seen many times. The chain is built from TRBV20-1 and TRBJ1-6; D is unclear. There are 16 residues in the CDR3. V shed 0 bases and J shed 8 bases, with 17 bases lying between them. Germline V lookup: CDR1 DFQATT, CDR2 SNEGSKA (reference sequence). CDR3 coding DNA: TGCAGTGCTAGAGATTTAAGGTTAAATAGCTATTCACCCCTCCACTTT. This translates into CSARDLRLNSYSPLHF.

The rearrangement joins TRBV6-5 to TRBJ1-5; D is possibly TRBD1 (6 bases). CDR1 is MNHEY, CDR2 SVGAGI, per germline. Trimming removed 4 bases from V and 5 bases from J, with 15 bases in between. The CDR3 length is 15 residues. For the CDR3, the DNA is TGTGCCAGCAGTTTATCCACCACAGGGTATCAGCCCCAGCATTTT. This codes for CASSLSTTGYQPQHF.

On this clonotype: A single base separates this from a much larger clone, so it may be a read error. This chain joins TRBV20-1 and TRBJ1-1, with no clear D. This CDR3 comprises 13 residues. CDR1 and CDR2 (germline): DFQATT, SNEGSKA (reference sequence). Trimming took off 6 bases at V and 1 base at J, with 12 bases between the two ends. In nucleotides, the CDR3 is TGCAGTGCCACCCTGGGTGAGAACACTGAAGCTTTCTTT. It encodes CSATLGENTEAFF.